This TCR beta chain was observed in a study of blood T cell repertoires in COVID-19. Overall study context: The United States, Italy and Spain were the sources of the acute and convalescent COVID-19 samples. Sample material is recorded as cDNA or gDNA derived from T cells, B-cell-depleted T cells, or PBMCs.

Patients in Seattle were enrolled during active infection, then followed longitudinally. Original analysis: From reference gene primer amplification, estimates of nucleated cell counts were derived. Produced via immunoSEQ multiplex PCR; TCRdb's table is partial and in-frame only. V, J and clone size were drawn from that table, and D and trimming were deduced from the DNA. The data contain a few hundred thousand clones, 90% of them seen just once; the ten biggest clones take up 6.3%. The CDR3 length is 13 residues. Germline CDR1 is LGHDT and CDR2 is YNNKEL (reference sequence). Trimming took 1 base from V and 7 from J; bases not matched to a gene: 4.

Sequencing used peripheral blood. V usage is TRBV3-1 (or the pseudogene TRBV3-2) and J usage is TRBJ2-7; 7 positions agree with TRBD2. The clonotype comes from a woman in her 50s with COVID-19, enrolled during active disease. In nucleotides, the CDR3 is TGTGCCAGCAGCCAAGGGCGGGAGAGAGAGCAGTACTTC. It codes for CASSQGREREQYF.